This passage covers 14 T cell receptor beta chains from one sample sequenced in a study of metastatic and nonmetastatic thyroid tumors. Treatment of any kind had been given to no patient before thyroid surgery. MiXCR was used by TCRdb to re-call the PCR reads. The sample has 30,000 to 40,000 clones, about 15% seen once. The sequencing sample was made of blood. The receptor source for this set is a female donor with papillary thyroid cancer or a benign thyroid nodule (not recorded which). Some clones in this sample may be carry-over from other donors' samples.

This clone rates as medium-sized. V gene TRBV20-1 combines with J gene TRBJ2-7; 10 positions match TRBD1. The CDR3 sequence is 14 residues long. Germline CDR1 reads DFQATT; CDR2 reads SNEGSKA (reference sequence). Trimming cost V 2 bases and J 3 bases; bases outside gene matches: 4. The CDR3: CSARTGQGGYEQYF. In DNA, the CDR3 is TGCAGTGCTAGAACTGGACAGGGGGGCTACGAGCAGTACTTC.

This clone was seen at least ten times. This chain uses TRBV6-1 with TRBJ2-2; D might be TRBD1 (6 bases). The germline V gene encodes CDR1 MNHNS and CDR2 SASEGT. V lost 8 bases, J lost 0 bases, and 7 bases lay in between. This CDR3 has 13 residues. The CDR3 reads CASRTANTGELFF. The CDR3 region has the DNA TGTGCCAGCCGGACAGCGAACACCGGGGAGCTGTTTTTT.

Notes on this clone: An end of the junction does not agree with germline; a read error may underlie this. This chain joins TRBV7-2 and TRBJ2-3, with 10 positions matching TRBD1. The CDR3 runs 14 residues. The germline V gene has CDR1 SGHTA and CDR2 FQGNSA. CDR3 region: CASSARQGAYTQYF. The CDR3 DNA is TGCGCCAGCAGCGCAAGACAGGGGGCATATACGCAGTATTTT. The whole variable domain, remainder taken from reference TRBV7-2 and TRBJ2-3, is GAGVSQSPSNKVTEKGKDVELRCDPISGHTALYWYRQSLGQGLEFLIYFQGNSAPDKSGLPSDRFSAERTGGSVSTLTIQRTQQEDSAVYLCASSARQGAYTQYFGPGTRLTVL.

The J gene is TRBJ1-6, the V gene TRBV20-1; D remains unclear. The CDR3 has 12 amino acids. The V gene lost 0 bases and the J gene lost 6 bases, with 3 bases spanning the gap. Germline CDR1 reads DFQATT; CDR2 reads SNEGSKA (reference sequence). CDR3 sequence (DNA): TGCAGTGCTAGAGATGGTAATTCACCCCTCCACTTT. Protein: CSARDGNSPLHF.

The V gene is TRBV28, the J gene TRBJ1-5, with D possibly matching TRBD1 (5 bases). The length of the CDR3 is 18 residues. In germline, CDR1 is MDHEN, CDR2 SYDVKM. Between the trimmed V and J ends, which lost 5 bases and 4 bases, there was a span of 24 bases. The CDR3 protein is CASSGPEVTRGLNQPQHF. CDR3 coding DNA: TGTGCCAGCAGTGGGCCGGAGGTGACGAGGGGCCTGAATCAGCCCCAGCATTTT.

This clone has ten or more counts. The CDR3 reads CASSYDSYGYTF. CDR3 nucleotide sequence: TGTGCCAGCAGTTACGACAGCTATGGCTACACCTTC. The rearrangement links TRBV6-5 to TRBJ1-2; possible D gene TRBD1, 5 bases. The CDR3 contains 12 residues. The V end was cut by 2 bases, the J end by 4 bases, with 5 bases between. Germline V CDR1 and CDR2: MNHEY, SVGAGI.

This clone was recorded many times. The chain combines TRBV3-1 with TRBJ2-3; 8 bases agree with TRBD2. The ends lost 6 bases at V and 2 bases at J; junction bases unmatched: 7. Per the germline V gene, CDR1 is LGHDT and CDR2 is YNNKEL (reference sequence). The CDR3 is 15 amino acids. The CDR3, as DNA: TGTGCCAGCAGTTCCCTAGCGGGTGTCACAGATACGCAGTATTTT. Protein: CASSSLAGVTDTQYF.

This clone showed up many times. This rearrangement joins TRBV7-2 to TRBJ1-2; TRBD1 matches 11 bases. Looked up from germline, CDR1 is SGHTA and CDR2 is FQGNSA. The CDR3 runs to 15 residues. Trimming cost V 5 bases and J 6 bases; bases outside gene matches: 8. In DNA, the CDR3 is TGTGCCAGCAGCCCCAAGGACAGGGGGCGTAATGGCTACACCTTC. The encoded protein is CASSPKDRGRNGYTF. The full variable domain, completed using reference TRBV7-2 and TRBJ1-2, is GAGVSQSPSNKVTEKGKDVELRCDPISGHTALYWYRQSLGQGLEFLIYFQGNSAPDKSGLPSDRFSAERTGGSVSTLTIQRTQQEDSAVYLCASSPKDRGRNGYTFGSGTRLTVV.

This clone qualifies as medium-sized. The genes are TRBV12-3 or TRBV12-4 and TRBJ2-7; D remains ambiguous. The CDR3 runs to 13 residues. V was clipped by 2 bases and J by 2 bases, with 7 bases between them. The CDR3 DNA follows: TGTGCCAGCAGTTTACAGGTACCCTACGAGCAGTACTTC. Encoded protein: CASSLQVPYEQYF.

This clone was counted many times. This chain connects TRBV4-1 to TRBJ2-3, with 13 bases lining up with TRBD2. Trimming took 3 bases from V and 4 from J; bases not matched to a gene: 10. The germline V gene encodes CDR1 MGHRA and CDR2 YSYEKL. CDR3 size: 18 residues. As DNA, the CDR3 is TGCGCCAGCAGCCAGGCCCCCACTAGCGGGAGGGCGGCAGATACGCAGTATTTT. Amino acid sequence: CASSQAPTSGRAADTQYF.

In this sample, this clone is medium-sized. The gene calls are TRBV19 and TRBJ2-2; 9 bases agree with TRBD2. Germline V lookup: CDR1 LNHDA, CDR2 SQIVND (reference sequence). V trimming: 5 bases; J trimming: 7 bases; junction bases outside the gene matches: 5. CDR3 length equals 14 residues. The DNA of the CDR3 is TGTGCCAGTAGTTGGGCTAGCGGGGACGGGGAGCTGTTTTTT. This sequence encodes CASSWASGDGELFF.

This clone has at least ten counts. The V gene is TRBV5-1, the J gene TRBJ2-5; 9 bases align to TRBD1. This CDR3 is 14 amino acids long. From germline, CDR1 is SGHRS and CDR2 YFSETQ. V shed 3 bases and J 5 bases; nucleotides not matched to a gene: 5. CDR3 amino acids: CASSWGTGYETQYF. Written as DNA, the CDR3 is TGCGCCAGCAGCTGGGGGACAGGGTACGAGACCCAGTACTTC.

This chain connects TRBV3-1 to TRBJ2-1; D might be TRBD2 (5 bases). Deletions cut 5 bases from V and 4 bases from J, with 15 bases between. The CDR3 runs 15 residues. Germline lookup yields CDR1 LGHDT and CDR2 YNNKEL (reference sequence). The CDR3 DNA follows: TGTGCCAGCAGCGCTCCGGGAAAGGGTTACAATGAGCAGTTCTTC. Translated: CASSAPGKGYNEQFF.

V gene TRBV20-1 combines with J gene TRBJ2-1, with 7 bases fitting TRBD2. Germline V gene lookup returns CDR1 DFQATT and CDR2 SNEGSKA (reference sequence). The length of the CDR3 is 14 residues. J was trimmed by 9 bases and V by 8 bases; bases with no gene match: 16. The CDR3 nucleotides are TGCAGTTCTCGAGGACTAGTGGTAAGTGGTGAGCAGTTCTTC. Translated, it gives CSSRGLVVSGEQFF.